This T cell receptor (beta chain) was retrieved from a study of T-cell memory formation after mild COVID-19. Study-wide findings and caveats: Contracting CD4+ clones sat mainly in CM and EM; CD8+ in EMRA.

Worth noting for this clonotype: What it binds is not known.

TCRdb reprocessed the 5' RACE reads via MiXCR and lists one record per CDR3 protein. The sample consists of roughly 600,000 distinct CDR3 sequences, about a sixth of them appearing once. The clonotype comes from an adult woman who had mild COVID-19 (a few samples of this study predate the infection). Cell type and time point are not known. Source material: PBMCs or a T cell subset sorted from them (not recorded which).

CDR3 DNA sequence: TGTGCCAGCAGCCTTAGCGGGAGTCCGGGGGAGCTGTTTTTT. It codes for CASSLSGSPGELFF. The rearrangement links TRBV7-2 to TRBJ2-2, with TRBD2 matching over 9 bases. Trimming took 5 bases from V and 8 from J; bases not matched to a gene: 6. Per germline, CDR1 SGHTA and CDR2 FQGNSA. This CDR3 region has 14 residues.